This is a list of T cell receptor beta chains from one sample in a study of regulatory T cells in long-lasting Graves disease. One entry per CDR3 protein results from TCRdb running MiXCR on the multiplex PCR reads. The sample has 620,000 or so distinct CDR3 sequences; 16% are singletons. These data also featured in a second study, about T cells in Graves' hyperthyroidism and ophthalmopathy.

The material was peripheral blood mononuclear cells (PBMCs), obtained at new diagnosis, from a patient treated with antithyroid drugs. These receptors were taken from a woman aged 25 to 45 with Graves disease. Each CDR3 is given with its conserved first and last residue. D genes are given only for firm matches. Clone size, where shown, is once, few, many, or a class for clones that have expanded.

D | J | V | size | DNA | CDR3
TRBD1 | TRBJ2-7 | TRBV7-9 | many | TGTGCCAGCAACCGACAGGGTGCGCCCTACGAGCAGTACTTC | CASNRQGAPYEQYF
TRBD2 | TRBJ2-7 | TRBV7-9 | - | TGTGCCAGCAGCTCTGCGGGACTAGCGGGAGCCTACGAGCAGTACTTC | CASSSAGLAGAYEQYF
TRBD1 | TRBJ2-6 | TRBV10-3 | - | TGTGCCATCAGTGAGGGACAGGGAACCAACGTCCTGACTTTC | CAISEGQGTNVLTF
- | TRBJ2-3 | TRBV30 | - | TGTGCCTGGAGCAGGTCCGATACGCAGTATTTT | CAWSRSDTQYF
- | TRBJ2-6 | TRBV5-1 | - | TGCGCCAGCAGCTTACAGGTTGTGGAGTCTGGGGCCAACGTCCTGACTTTC | CASSLQVVESGANVLTF
TRBD1 | TRBJ2-1 | TRBV27 | few | TGTGCCAGCAGTCCGCAGGGGGCTTGGGTAAATGAGCAGTTCTTC | CASSPQGAWVNEQFF
- | TRBJ1-5 | TRBV28 | many | TGTGCCAGCAAAAGAAGGGATCAGCCCCAGCATTTT | CASKRRDQPQHF
- | TRBJ1-5 | TRBV20-1 | many | TGCAGTGCACGACAGGCGAATCAGCCCCAGCATTTT | CSARQANQPQHF
TRBD1 | TRBJ1-5 | TRBV6-1 | many | TGTGCCAGCATGTGGCGACAGGGCCCGTTTCAGCCCCAGCATTTT | CASMWRQGPFQPQHF
TRBD1 | TRBJ1-5 | TRBV12-3/TRBV12-4 | many | TGTGCCAGTAACAGGGGCGGTAGCAATCAGCCCCAGCATTTT | CASNRGGSNQPQHF
- | TRBJ2-7 | TRBV27 | once | TGTGCCAGCAGTGGGGGAGTCCACGAGCAGTACTTC | CASSGGVHEQYF
- | TRBJ2-1 | TRBV11-2 | many | TGTGCCAGCAGCTTAAAGTGGGGCTTCACGGATGAGCAGTTCTTC | CASSLKWGFTDEQFF
TRBD2 | TRBJ2-6 | TRBV7-6 | - | TGTGCCAGCAGCTCGAGGACTAGCGGCAACCTCGACTCTGGGGCCAACGTCCTGACTTTC | CASSSRTSGNLDSGANVLTF
- | TRBJ1-2 | TRBV28 | - | TGTGCCAGCAGTTTACCCCCGGGACATTCCTATGGCTACACCTTC | CASSLPPGHSYGYTF
TRBD1 | TRBJ1-1 | TRBV2 | - | TGTGCCAGCAGTGTTGACCCCAGGGGGGGCAAAGGGACTGAAGCTTTCTTT | CASSVDPRGGKGTEAFF
- | TRBJ1-4 | TRBV3-1 | - | TGTGCCAGCAGCCCAGCCTCAGGGAATGAAAAACTGTTTTTT | CASSPASGNEKLFF
- | TRBJ2-2 | TRBV5-1 | - | TGCGCCAGCAGCTTGCCCGGCCAGGGCAAACGGGGCACCGGGGAGCTGTTTTTT | CASSLPGQGKRGTGELFF
- | TRBJ1-2 | TRBV19 | many | TGTGCCAGCACAAGAGCCCCAGCGCGTCGATACTATGGCTACACCTTC | CASTRAPARRYYGYTF
- | TRBJ1-5 | TRBV28 | many | TGTGCCAGCAGTTTTGATGGTCAGCCCCAGCATTTT | CASSFDGQPQHF
TRBD2 | TRBJ2-5 | TRBV3-1 | many | TGTGCCAGCAGCCAAGGACTAGCGGGAGGTCTTTGGGAGACCCAGTACTTC | CASSQGLAGGLWETQYF
TRBD2 | TRBJ2-7 | TRBV29-1 | many | TGCAGCGTCTACGCGGGGGATTCCTACGAGCAGTACTTC | CSVYAGDSYEQYF
- | TRBJ1-3 | TRBV12-3/TRBV12-4 | few | TGTGCCAACCTCCAAACGGGGGGACCGTCTGGAAACACCATATATTTT | CANLQTGGPSGNTIYF
TRBD1 | TRBJ1-2 | TRBV27 | many | TGTGCCAGCAGCCGCGAGGCAGGGGGCTATGGCTACACCTTC | CASSREAGGYGYTF
TRBD1 | TRBJ1-1 | TRBV30 | many | TGTGCCTGGAGTTTGGGACAGGGGGCGCGAGCTTTCTTT | CAWSLGQGARAFF